These T cell receptor beta chains were read from a single sample in a study of human T cells and chemical hapten exposure. TCRdb re-analysed the RACE reads in MiXCR, keeping a single row per CDR3 protein. This repertoire shows about 120,000 distinct CDR3 sequences, roughly 13% found once; its top ten account for around 0.84%. Material: whole blood, obtained in connection with sensitization to the hapten diphenylcyclopropenone (DPC). Receptors originate from a man aged 18 to 29 with alopecia areata. Some clones in this sample may be carry-over from other donors' samples. Each CDR3 is given with its conserved first and last residue. D genes are given only for firm matches. Clone sizes are given selectively: once, few, many, or a class where the clone is expanded.

abundance: few
d_gene: TRBD1
v_gene: TRBV14
j_gene: TRBJ1-1
CDR3nt: TGTGCCAGCAGCCTGGGACAGGTTTACACTGAAGCTTTCTTT
CDR3aa: CASSLGQVYTEAFF

abundance: .
d_gene: .
v_gene: TRBV4-3
j_gene: TRBJ2-3
CDR3nt: TGCGCCAGCAGCCAAGCCGTAGACAGAGTCACAGATACGCAGTATTTT
CDR3aa: CASSQAVDRVTDTQYF

abundance: few
d_gene: .
v_gene: TRBV7-8
j_gene: TRBJ2-3
CDR3nt: TGTGCCAGCAGCTTACGGGGGGCCGTCCCAGATACGCAGTATTTT
CDR3aa: CASSLRGAVPDTQYF

abundance: many
d_gene: .
v_gene: TRBV11-2
j_gene: TRBJ1-5
CDR3nt: TGTGCCAGCAGCTTAGGAGGTCCCCTGAGCTCCTCTCAGCCCCAGCATTTT
CDR3aa: CASSLGGPLSSSQPQHF

abundance: .
d_gene: .
v_gene: TRBV11-2
j_gene: TRBJ1-1
CDR3nt: TGTGCCAGCAGCTTCCGGACGGTGAACACTGAAGCTTTCTTT
CDR3aa: CASSFRTVNTEAFF

abundance: few
d_gene: .
v_gene: TRBV6-6
j_gene: TRBJ2-7
CDR3nt: TGTGCCAGCAGCTACTTATTGGCCGTTAAGTACTTC
CDR3aa: CASSYLLAVKYF

abundance: .
d_gene: .
v_gene: TRBV7-9
j_gene: TRBJ1-5
CDR3nt: TGTGCCAGCAGCTTAGACAGGGAACAACAGCCCCAGCATTTT
CDR3aa: CASSLDREQQPQHF

abundance: few
d_gene: .
v_gene: TRBV19
j_gene: TRBJ1-2
CDR3nt: TGTGCCAGTACCAACGGGGGTCGCTATGGCTACACCTTC
CDR3aa: CASTNGGRYGYTF

abundance: many
d_gene: TRBD1
v_gene: TRBV3-1
j_gene: TRBJ1-2
CDR3nt: TGTGCCAGCAGTGACAGGGGGCGAAGATATGGCTACACCTTC
CDR3aa: CASSDRGRRYGYTF

abundance: few
d_gene: .
v_gene: TRBV18
j_gene: TRBJ1-5
CDR3nt: TGTGCCAGCTCAGGAACAGATCAGCCCCAGCATTTT
CDR3aa: CASSGTDQPQHF

abundance: few
d_gene: .
v_gene: TRBV18
j_gene: TRBJ2-5
CDR3nt: TGTGCCAGCTCACCATCGACAGAAGACCAAGAGACCCAGTACTTC
CDR3aa: CASSPSTEDQETQYF

abundance: many
d_gene: .
v_gene: TRBV7-2
j_gene: TRBJ2-5
CDR3nt: TGTGCCAGCAGCCCCTCGCAAGAGACCCAGTACTTC
CDR3aa: CASSPSQETQYF

abundance: .
d_gene: .
v_gene: TRBV9
j_gene: TRBJ2-6
CDR3nt: TGTGCCAGCAGCGGTGACAAACCCGTCCTGACTTTC
CDR3aa: CASSGDKPVLTF

abundance: .
d_gene: .
v_gene: TRBV7-3
j_gene: TRBJ1-5
CDR3nt: TGTGCCAGCGTTCCCCGGGGGATACGTTATCAGCCCCAGCATTTT
CDR3aa: CASVPRGIRYQPQHF

abundance: few
d_gene: .
v_gene: TRBV5-4
j_gene: TRBJ1-1
CDR3nt: TGTGCCAGCAGCTTGGACAGAATGAACACTGAAGCTTTCTTT
CDR3aa: CASSLDRMNTEAFF

abundance: few
d_gene: .
v_gene: TRBV20-1
j_gene: TRBJ1-2
CDR3nt: TGCAGTGCCCCCCCCCGATCTAACTATGGCTACACCTTC
CDR3aa: CSAPPRSNYGYTF

abundance: few
d_gene: .
v_gene: TRBV14
j_gene: TRBJ2-3
CDR3nt: TGTGCCAGCAGGCGGACTAGCACAGATACGCAGTATTTT
CDR3aa: CASRRTSTDTQYF

abundance: few
d_gene: .
v_gene: TRBV12-3/TRBV12-4
j_gene: TRBJ1-5
CDR3nt: TGTGCCAGCAGTTTTATCATAGATCAGCCCCAGCATTTT
CDR3aa: CASSFIIDQPQHF

abundance: few
d_gene: .
v_gene: TRBV6-2/TRBV6-3
j_gene: TRBJ2-1
CDR3nt: TGTGCCAGCAGACGTTCGTCTCTGGGACATGAGCAGTTCTTC
CDR3aa: CASRRSSLGHEQFF

abundance: .
d_gene: TRBD1
v_gene: TRBV10-1
j_gene: TRBJ1-4
CDR3nt: TGCGCCAGCAGTGTTACAGGGGTTAATGAAAAACTGTTTTTT
CDR3aa: CASSVTGVNEKLFF

abundance: few
d_gene: .
v_gene: TRBV10-3
j_gene: TRBJ1-1
CDR3nt: TGTGCCATCAGTGACCTTGAGGGACCGAACACTGAAGCTTTCTTT
CDR3aa: CAISDLEGPNTEAFF

abundance: .
d_gene: .
v_gene: TRBV14
j_gene: TRBJ2-1
CDR3nt: TGTGCCAGCAGCCTGCGGACCTACAATGAGCAGTTCTTC
CDR3aa: CASSLRTYNEQFF